A single sample gave rise to the 19 T cell receptor beta chains below, sequenced in a study of T cell responses to AZD1222 COVID-19 vaccine. TCRdb keeps only in-frame clones here, not all; method: immunoSEQ multiplex PCR. The table shows 100,000 to 150,000 clones, with around 90% occurring only once. The source material was peripheral blood, sampled on day 0 of AZD1222 vaccination. The receptor set was obtained from an adult in good health.

V is TRBV7-8 and J is TRBJ2-2; a weak D match, TRBD1 (5 bases). The CDR3 runs 18 residues. V shed 6 bases and J shed 1 base, with 21 bases lying between them. Germline V gene sequence: CDR1 SGHVS, CDR2 FQNEAQ. The CDR3 is CASRYRADSPQNTGELFF. For the CDR3, the DNA is TGTGCCAGCAGGTATCGGGCTGACAGCCCTCAGAACACCGGGGAGCTGTTTTTT. The full variable domain, its missing parts supplied by reference TRBV7-8 and TRBJ2-2, is GAGVSQSPRYKVAKRGQDVALRCDPISGHVSLFWYQQALGQGPEFLTYFQNEAQLDKSGLPSDRFFAERPEGSVSTLKIQRTQQEDSAVYLCASRYRADSPQNTGELFFGEGSRLTVL.

The chain combines TRBV18 with TRBJ2-1, with 7 positions matching TRBD1. Germline V lookup: CDR1 KGHSH, CDR2 LQKENI. This CDR3 is built from 18 residues. Trimming took 4 bases from V and 5 from J; bases not matched to a gene: 17. The CDR3 nucleotides are TGTGCCAGCTCACGCCGTTCAGGATGGGGACAGTTAGACAATGAGCAGTTCTTC. It codes for CASSRRSGWGQLDNEQFF.

V gene TRBV19 combines with J gene TRBJ2-1; 7 bases map to TRBD1. This CDR3 has 20 amino acids. Trimming cost V 3 bases and J 0 bases; bases outside gene matches: 17. In germline, CDR1 is LNHDA, CDR2 SQIVND (reference sequence). The CDR3 region is CASSIGSDRDPLSSYNEQFF. The DNA of the CDR3 is TGTGCCAGTAGTATCGGTTCCGACAGGGACCCACTCAGCTCCTACAATGAGCAGTTCTTC.

The rearrangement uses TRBV30 and TRBJ1-4; D uncertain. V was pared by 7 bases and J by 0 bases, with 12 bases between. The CDR3 is 14 amino acids. Germline loops: CDR1 GTSNPN, CDR2 SVGIG (reference sequence). CDR3 region: CAFWTTATNEKLFF. The CDR3 DNA sequence: TGTGCCTTTTGGACGACGGCAACTAATGAAAAACTGTTTTTT.

This rearrangement joins TRBV5-1 to TRBJ1-3; no clear D gene. Germline CDR1 SGHRS, CDR2 YFSETQ. V shed 0 bases and J shed 3 bases, with 10 bases lying between them. There are 15 residues in the CDR3. CDR3 bases: TGCGCCAGCAGCTTGGCCGGAGGTTATGGAAACACCATATATTTT. Its protein is CASSLAGGYGNTIYF.

This chain joins TRBV19 and TRBJ2-2; 7 nucleotides align to TRBD2. The V gene end was trimmed by 7 bases and the J gene end by 1 base; junction bases not matched to a gene: 12. Germline assignment: CDR1 LNHDA and CDR2 SQIVND (reference sequence). This CDR3 is built from 17 residues. The CDR3 coding sequence is TGTGCCAGTACCCCGGTATTGGAGCGGGGGAACACCGGGGAGCTGTTTTTT. Protein product: CASTPVLERGNTGELFF.

This clone occurred once. The chain couples TRBV5-1 to TRBJ2-5; TRBD1 agrees at 10 bases. CDR3 size: 16 residues. Germline values: CDR1 SGHRS, CDR2 YFSETQ. V was clipped by 3 bases and J by 4 bases; unmatched bases: 9. CDR3: CASSSQGQGEGETQYF. CDR3 bases: TGCGCCAGCAGCTCACAAGGACAGGGGGAGGGAGAGACCCAGTACTTC.

This chain links TRBV4-3 with TRBJ2-7; D ambiguous. Germline V lookup: CDR1 LGHNA, CDR2 YSLEER. The V and J ends lost 0 bases and 3 bases respectively, with 6 bases between them. The CDR3 contains 13 residues. The CDR3 loop is CASSQEAHYEQYF. CDR3 DNA: TGCGCCAGCAGCCAAGAAGCCCACTACGAGCAGTACTTC.

J is TRBJ2-7 and V is TRBV5-1, with D possibly being TRBD1 (6 bases). Germline V lookup: CDR1 SGHRS, CDR2 YFSETQ. Trimming took off 5 bases at V and 4 bases at J, with 13 bases between the two ends. The CDR3 covers 13 residues. The CDR3, as DNA: TGCGCCAGCAGTCCGGACAGAGATTACGAGCAGTACTTC. The encoded protein is CASSPDRDYEQYF.

The rearrangement links TRBV19 to TRBJ1-5; no definite D call. V was shortened by 4 bases and J by 4 bases, with 8 bases between the two germline ends. This CDR3 region has 13 residues. CDR1 and CDR2 from the germline V gene are LNHDA and SQIVND (reference sequence). The CDR3 nucleotides read TGTGCCAGTAGTACAGACAAAAATCAGCCCCAGCATTTT. Protein: CASSTDKNQPQHF. Full variable domain (outside the CDR3, taken from reference TRBV19 and TRBJ1-5): DGGITQSPKYLFRKEGQNVTLSCEQNLNHDAMYWYRQDPGQGLRLIYYSQIVNDFQKGDIAEGYSVSREKKESFPLTVTSAQKNPTAFYLCASSTDKNQPQHFGDGTRLSIL.

The chain employs TRBV28 and TRBJ2-3, with 10 nucleotides matching TRBD2. Germline CDR1 MDHEN, CDR2 SYDVKM. The V gene end was trimmed by 7 bases and the J gene end by 2 bases; junction bases not matched to a gene: 6. This CDR3 has 15 amino acids. Here the CDR3 reads CASTFSGGYTDTQYF. CDR3 nucleotides: TGTGCCAGCACCTTTAGCGGGGGGTACACAGATACGCAGTATTTT. Full variable domain (rest looked up from reference TRBV28 and TRBJ2-3): DVKVTQSSRYLVKRTGEKVFLECVQDMDHENMFWYRQDPGLGLRLIYFSYDVKMKEKGDIPEGYSVSREKKERFSLILESASTNQTSMYLCASTFSGGYTDTQYFGPGTRLTVL.

The rearrangement uses TRBV29-1 and TRBJ2-4, with no clear D. The CDR3 contains 12 residues. Trimming stripped 0 bases from V and 9 bases from J, with 9 bases between. Per germline, CDR1 SQVTM and CDR2 ANQGSEA. The CDR3, as DNA: TGCAGCGTTGAAGACACAAAGAGCATTCAGTACTTC. The encoded protein is CSVEDTKSIQYF.

The chain links TRBV9 to TRBJ2-6, with a tentative D call TRBD1 (5 bases). V gave up 1 base and J gave up 0 bases, with 20 bases separating them. The CDR3 has 20 amino acids. The germline V gene encodes CDR1 SGDLS and CDR2 YYNGEE. The chain's CDR3 is CASSVLGNRFTSSGANVLTF. The CDR3 DNA follows: TGTGCCAGCAGCGTACTCGGAAACAGGTTTACCTCCTCTGGGGCCAACGTCCTGACTTTC.

The chain combines TRBV28 with TRBJ2-7; TRBD2 aligns across 10 bases. CDR3 size: 15 residues. CDR1 is MDHEN and CDR2 is SYDVKM in the germline V gene. V shed 5 bases and J 5 bases; nucleotides not matched to a gene: 9. The CDR3 bases are TGTGCCAGCAGTCCGAATCTAGCGGGGGAGAACGAGCAGTACTTC. Its protein product is CASSPNLAGENEQYF.

The chain employs TRBV18 and TRBJ1-5, with D possibly TRBD1 on 6 matching bases. CDR3 size: 14 residues. The germline gives CDR1 KGHSH, CDR2 LQKENI. The V end was cut by 5 bases, the J end by 7 bases, with 15 bases between. CDR3: CASSSNQGRQPQHF. CDR3 in DNA: TGTGCCAGCTCATCCAACCAGGGGAGACAGCCCCAGCATTTT. Looking up the rest from reference TRBV18 and TRBJ1-5 gives the full variable domain: NAGVMQNPRHLVRRRGQEARLRCSPMKGHSHVYWYRQLPEEGLKFMVYLQKENIIDESGMPKERFSAEFPKEGPSILRIQQVVRGDSAAYFCASSSNQGRQPQHFGDGTRLSIL.

The chain joins TRBV30 to TRBJ2-1; 12 positions agree with TRBD2. The CDR3 length is 18 residues. Germline CDR1 and CDR2: GTSNPN and SVGIG (reference sequence). J lost 0 bases, V lost 2 bases, and 8 bases had no gene match. The CDR3 protein is CAWSPGTSGGLSYNEQFF. The CDR3 DNA reads TGTGCCTGGAGTCCTGGAACTAGCGGGGGGCTCTCCTACAATGAGCAGTTCTTC.

The rearrangement joins TRBV19 to TRBJ1-5; tentative D call: TRBD1 (5 bases). The CDR3 spans 12 residues. V was trimmed by 2 bases and J by 15 bases, leaving 14 bases between them. Germline V gives CDR1 LNHDA, CDR2 SQIVND (reference sequence). DNA for the CDR3: TGTGCCAGTAGTATAAAAGGCAGGGCGACGCATTTT. Its translation: CASSIKGRATHF.

This clone has a single count. The chain has TRBV13 and TRBJ1-2, with no clear D. CDR3 size: 13 residues. Per the germline V gene, CDR1 is PRHDT and CDR2 is FYEKMQ (reference sequence). V lost 3 bases and J lost 2, with 7 bases in between. CDR3 in amino acids: CASSFGHNYGYTF. In DNA, the CDR3 is TGTGCCAGCAGCTTCGGTCACAACTATGGCTACACCTTC.

The gene calls are TRBV24-1 and TRBJ2-6; no clear D gene. The CDR3 covers 13 residues. The ends were cut back, 8 bases at V and 1 base at J, with 5 bases in the middle. Germline V gives CDR1 KGHDR, CDR2 SFDVKD. CDR3 region: CATTSSGANVLTF. As DNA, the CDR3 is TGTGCCACCACCTCATCTGGGGCCAACGTCCTGACTTTC.